Listed below are T cell receptor beta chains from one sample, sequenced in a study of cytomegalovirus exposure and HLA in healthy donors. Profiling relied on immunoSEQ multiplex PCR, and the TCRdb table lists in-frame clones only, not all of them. The sample consists of around 300,000 clones, about 86% of them appearing once. The sequenced sample was PBMCs. The receptors derive from a woman younger than 35 in good health and CMV-seronegative. Both conserved end residues are part of each CDR3. D genes are given only for firm matches. For some rows the clone size is stated as once, few or many, or as a class when expanded; others skip it.

j_call,d_call,clone_size,v_call,cdr3_nt,cdr3_aa
TRBJ2-1,TRBD2,-,TRBV2,TGTGCCAGCAGCGGACTAGCGGGAGGGCGGTTCTTC,CASSGLAGGRFF
TRBJ2-1,TRBD2,-,TRBV27,TGTGCCAGCAGTTTATTCAGCGGGAGTGCGAGTTACAATGAGCAGTTCTTC,CASSLFSGSASYNEQFF
TRBJ2-2,-,-,TRBV9,TGTGCCAGCAGCATCTACCGAGACACCGGGGAGCTGTTTTTT,CASSIYRDTGELFF
TRBJ1-5,-,-,TRBV7-8,TGTGCCAGCAGCTTAGATGAGGGAAGCAATCAGCCCCAGCATTTT,CASSLDEGSNQPQHF
TRBJ1-2,-,once,TRBV29-1,TGCAGCGTTCCCATCGGAGCCGGCTATGGCTACACCTTC,CSVPIGAGYGYTF
TRBJ1-4,TRBD1,-,TRBV4-3,TGCGCCAGCAGCCAAGATCGGCAGGGGGGAACTAATGAAAAACTGTTTTTT,CASSQDRQGGTNEKLFF
TRBJ1-2,-,-,TRBV9,TGTGCCAGCAGCCCGGGACAAACTAACTATGGCTACACCTTC,CASSPGQTNYGYTF
TRBJ2-7,TRBD1,-,TRBV10-3,TGTGCCATCAGTGGGGGACAGTCCTACGAGCAGTACTTC,CAISGGQSYEQYF
TRBJ1-1,TRBD1,-,TRBV2,TGTGCCAGCAGAAAGGGACAGGGAGGGAACACTGAAGCTTTCTTT,CASRKGQGGNTEAFF
TRBJ1-1,-,once,TRBV30,TGTGCCTGGAGCCTCCTGAGGGTCACTGAAGCTTTCTTT,CAWSLLRVTEAFF
TRBJ2-7,TRBD2,-,TRBV29-1,TGCAGCGTTCTGGGGACTAATCTTCCCGAGCAGTACTTC,CSVLGTNLPEQYF
TRBJ2-6,TRBD1,-,TRBV5-4,TGTGCCAGCAGCTTTAGACAGGGGGCGCAAGGGGCCAACGTCCTGACTTTC,CASSFRQGAQGANVLTF
TRBJ1-5,-,-,TRBV19,TGTGCCAGTAGCAACAGGAACCCGACGAGCAATCAGCCCCAGCATTTT,CASSNRNPTSNQPQHF
TRBJ1-1,-,once,TRBV30,TGTGCCTGGAGTTACCTAAACAGGGATTCTGAAGCTTTCTTT,CAWSYLNRDSEAFF
TRBJ2-6,-,-,TRBV7-3,TGTGCCAGCAGCTATATGGACGGGGACTCTGGGGCCAACGTCCTGACTTTC,CASSYMDGDSGANVLTF
TRBJ2-4,-,once,TRBV6-1,TGTGCCAGCAGTGTATCAATAGGGGGTGCCATTCAGTACTTC,CASSVSIGGAIQYF
TRBJ2-5,-,-,TRBV5-1,TGCGCCAGCAGATCGGGACAGCGGGAGGAGACCCAGTACTTC,CASRSGQREETQYF
TRBJ1-4,-,-,TRBV4-1,TGCGCCAGCAGCCAGGGCCAGGGAGAAAAACTGTTTTTT,CASSQGQGEKLFF
TRBJ2-2,-,-,TRBV29-1,TGCAGCGCCGGGACAACCGCGAACACCGGGGAGCTGTTTTTT,CSAGTTANTGELFF
TRBJ1-2,TRBD1,-,TRBV5-4,TGTGCCAGCAGCTTAGGGTTCCGGGACAGGGGCTATGGCTACACCTTC,CASSLGFRDRGYGYTF
TRBJ2-1,TRBD2,-,TRBV5-6,TGTGCCAGCACCCGGCGGAGGTGGGGGGGACCGCGTGAGCAGTTCTTC,CASTRRRWGGPREQFF
TRBJ2-7,-,-,TRBV11-2,TGTGCCAGCAGCTTTGACGAGGGGAGGCACGAGCAGTACTTC,CASSFDEGRHEQYF
TRBJ2-2,TRBD1,-,TRBV5-1,TGCGCCAGCAGCTTTAGGACAGGTACCGGGGAGCTGTTTTTT,CASSFRTGTGELFF
TRBJ2-2,-,-,TRBV10-1,TGCGCCAGCAGTGACGCCAGGGCGAACACCGGGGAGCTGTTTTTT,CASSDARANTGELFF
TRBJ2-7,-,-,TRBV29-1,TGCAGCGTTGGACTCTTTACCTACGAGCAGTACTTC,CSVGLFTYEQYF